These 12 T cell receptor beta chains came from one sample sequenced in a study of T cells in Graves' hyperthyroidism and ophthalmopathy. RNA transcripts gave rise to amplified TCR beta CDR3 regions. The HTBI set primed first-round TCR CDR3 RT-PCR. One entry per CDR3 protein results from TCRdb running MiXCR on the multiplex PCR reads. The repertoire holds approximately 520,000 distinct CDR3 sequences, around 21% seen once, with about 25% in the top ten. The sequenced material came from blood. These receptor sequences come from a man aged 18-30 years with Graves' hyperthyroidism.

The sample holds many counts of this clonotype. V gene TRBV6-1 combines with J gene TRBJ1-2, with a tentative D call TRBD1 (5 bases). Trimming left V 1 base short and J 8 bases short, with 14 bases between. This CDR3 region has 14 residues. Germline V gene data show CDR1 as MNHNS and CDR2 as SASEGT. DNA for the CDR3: TGTGCCAGCAGTGAAGGACAGTCCCGGCGGGGCTACACCTTC. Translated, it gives CASSEGQSRRGYTF.

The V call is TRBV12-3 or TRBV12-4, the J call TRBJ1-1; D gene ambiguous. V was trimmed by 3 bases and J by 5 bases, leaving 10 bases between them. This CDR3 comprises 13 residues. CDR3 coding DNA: TGTGCCAGCAGTTTGGATGGTTTTACTGAAGCTTTCTTT. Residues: CASSLDGFTEAFF.

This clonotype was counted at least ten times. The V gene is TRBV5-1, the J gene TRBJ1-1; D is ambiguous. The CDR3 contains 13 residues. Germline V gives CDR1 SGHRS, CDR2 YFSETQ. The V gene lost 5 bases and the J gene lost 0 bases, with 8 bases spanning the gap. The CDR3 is CASREGVNTEAFF. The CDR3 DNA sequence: TGCGCCAGCAGAGAGGGTGTGAACACTGAAGCTTTCTTT.

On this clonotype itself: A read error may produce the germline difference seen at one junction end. The chain's CDR3 is CSSRDLSNYGYTF. The CDR3 bases are TGCAGTTCTAGAGATCTGTCTAACTATGGCTACACCTTC. The chain uses TRBV20-1 and TRBJ1-2, with D unresolved. This CDR3 is built from 13 residues. Germline V gives CDR1 DFQATT, CDR2 SNEGSKA (reference sequence).

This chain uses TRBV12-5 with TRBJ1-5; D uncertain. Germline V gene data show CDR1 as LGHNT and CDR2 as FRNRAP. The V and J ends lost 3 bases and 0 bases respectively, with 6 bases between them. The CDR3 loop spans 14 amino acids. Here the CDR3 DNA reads TGTGCTAGTGGTTTAACTCGTAGCAATCAGCCCCAGCATTTT. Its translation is CASGLTRSNQPQHF. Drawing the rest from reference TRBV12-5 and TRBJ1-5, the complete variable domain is DARVTQTPRHKVTEMGQEVTMRCQPILGHNTVFWYRQTMMQGLELLAYFRNRAPLDDSGMPKDRFSAEMPDATLATLKIQPSEPRDSAVYFCASGLTRSNQPQHFGDGTRLSIL.

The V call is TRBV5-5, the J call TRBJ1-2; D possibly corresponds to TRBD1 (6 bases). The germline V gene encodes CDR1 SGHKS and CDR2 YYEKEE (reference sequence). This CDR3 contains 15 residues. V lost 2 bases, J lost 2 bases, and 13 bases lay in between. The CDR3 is CASSFLPGHNYGYTF. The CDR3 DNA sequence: TGTGCCAGCAGCTTTTTACCGGGACACAACTATGGCTACACCTTC. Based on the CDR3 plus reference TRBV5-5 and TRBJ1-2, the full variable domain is DAGVTQSPTHLIKTRGQQVTLRCSPISGHKSVSWYQQVLGQGPQFIFQYYEKEERGRGNFPDRFSARQFPNYSSELNVNALLLGDSALYLCASSFLPGHNYGYTFGSGTRLTVV.

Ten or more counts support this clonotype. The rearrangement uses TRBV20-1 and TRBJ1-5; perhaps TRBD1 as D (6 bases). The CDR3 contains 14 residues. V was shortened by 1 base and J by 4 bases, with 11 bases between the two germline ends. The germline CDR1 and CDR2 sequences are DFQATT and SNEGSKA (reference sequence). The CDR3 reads CSARVGGTNQPQHF. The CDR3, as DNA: TGCAGTGCTAGAGTAGGTGGGACAAATCAGCCCCAGCATTTT.

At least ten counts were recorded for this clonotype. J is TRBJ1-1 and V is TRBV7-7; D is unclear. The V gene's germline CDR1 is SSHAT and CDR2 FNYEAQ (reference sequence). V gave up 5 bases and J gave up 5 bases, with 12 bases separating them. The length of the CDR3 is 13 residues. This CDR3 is CASSIDRNTEAFF. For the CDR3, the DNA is TGTGCCAGCAGCATCGACCGAAATACTGAAGCTTTCTTT.

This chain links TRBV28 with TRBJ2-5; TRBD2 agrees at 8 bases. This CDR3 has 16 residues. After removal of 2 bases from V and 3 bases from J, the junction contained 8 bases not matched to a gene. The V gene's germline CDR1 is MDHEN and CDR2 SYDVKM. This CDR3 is CASSLGSGRGEETQYF. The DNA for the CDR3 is TGTGCCAGCAGTTTAGGGAGCGGGAGAGGGGAAGAGACCCAGTACTTC.

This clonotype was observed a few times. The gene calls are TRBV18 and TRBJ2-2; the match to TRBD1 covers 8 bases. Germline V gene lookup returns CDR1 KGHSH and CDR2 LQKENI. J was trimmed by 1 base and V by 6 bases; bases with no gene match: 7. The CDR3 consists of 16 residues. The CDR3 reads CASSPRGPQNTGELFF. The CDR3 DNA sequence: TGTGCCAGCTCGCCCAGGGGGCCTCAGAACACCGGGGAGCTGTTTTTT.

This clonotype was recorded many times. In nucleotides, the CDR3 is TGTGCCAGCAGTTTCGGTCGGGTCATTCAGGACACCATATATTTT. Its protein is CASSFGRVIQDTIYF. The chain is built from TRBV12-3 or TRBV12-4 and TRBJ1-3; D is undetermined. This CDR3 contains 15 residues. Between the trimmed V and J ends, which lost 3 bases and 8 bases, there was a span of 17 bases.

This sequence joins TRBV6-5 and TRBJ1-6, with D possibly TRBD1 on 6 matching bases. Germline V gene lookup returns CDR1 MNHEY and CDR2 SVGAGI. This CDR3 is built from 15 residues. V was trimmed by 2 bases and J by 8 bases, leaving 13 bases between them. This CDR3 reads CASSYRQVRDSPLHF. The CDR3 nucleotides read TGTGCCAGCAGTTACCGACAGGTCAGGGATTCACCCCTCCACTTT.